The 25 T cell receptor beta chains presented below share a single source sample, sequenced in a study of cytomegalovirus exposure and HLA in healthy donors. Using immunoSEQ multiplex PCR, the repertoire was profiled, and TCRdb retains in-frame clones only, with some absent. Found here are some 160,000 clones, 88% of them singletons; the top ten hold 2.5% to 3%. Specimen: PBMCs. These receptors were obtained from a man younger than 35 in good health and CMV-seronegative.

The CDR3 spells CSVALLSTASYEQYF. CDR3 DNA sequence: TGCAGCGTTGCCCTTTTGTCTACTGCCTCCTACGAGCAGTACTTC. The gene calls are TRBV29-1 and TRBJ2-7; no definite D call. Germline-derived CDR1 and CDR2 are SQVTM and ANQGSEA. The length of the CDR3 is 15 residues. Trimming cost V 4 bases and J 0 bases, with 16 bases left between them.

The rearrangement links TRBV6-5 to TRBJ2-7; TRBD1 agrees at 11 bases. Germline loops: CDR1 MNHEY, CDR2 SVGAGI. CDR3 length equals 13 residues. V lost 2 bases to trimming and J lost 6 bases; unmatched junction nucleotides: 0. In nucleotides, the CDR3 is TGTGCCAGCAGTTACGGGACAGGGGGCGAGCAGTACTTC. Its protein is CASSYGTGGEQYF.

The chain links TRBV28 to TRBJ2-7, with 7 positions matching TRBD2. CDR1 and CDR2 from the germline V gene are MDHEN and SYDVKM. The ends lost 5 bases at V and 4 bases at J; junction bases unmatched: 8. The CDR3 contains 14 residues. In DNA, the CDR3 is TGTGCCAGCAGTAGTGGCGGGAGCGGATACGAGCAGTACTTC. Its protein is CASSSGGSGYEQYF.

V gene TRBV6-1 combines with J gene TRBJ1-5; 8 nucleotides match TRBD1. V trimming: 3 bases; J trimming: 7 bases; junction bases outside the gene matches: 8. This CDR3 comprises 15 residues. Germline V gene sequence: CDR1 MNHNS, CDR2 SASEGT. The CDR3 bases are TGTGCCAGCAGTGACCATCAGGGGGCGAGACAGCCCCAGCATTTT. Translated: CASSDHQGARQPQHF.

The V call is TRBV6-5, the J call TRBJ1-1; the match to TRBD1 covers 8 bases. Per the germline V gene, CDR1 is MNHEY and CDR2 is SVGAGI. V was pared by 5 bases and J by 1 base, with 3 bases of the junction left unmatched. The CDR3 loop spans 14 amino acids. The CDR3 DNA is TGTGCCAGCAGTACCGGGACAGGGAACACTGAAGCTTTCTTT. It is translated as CASSTGTGNTEAFF.

This clone has more than one count but fewer than ten. This CDR3 is CASSYGTGSTYEQYF. CDR3 bases: TGTGCCAGCAGTTACGGGACAGGGAGCACCTACGAGCAGTACTTC. J is TRBJ2-7 and V is TRBV6-5; TRBD1 matches 9 bases. The junction had 4 bases not matched to a gene; V was cut back by 2 bases and J by 2 bases. CDR1 and CDR2 (germline): MNHEY, SVGAGI. The CDR3 extends over 15 amino acids.

The rearrangement links TRBV2 to TRBJ2-5; D is perhaps TRBD2 (5 bases). Germline V lookup: CDR1 SNHLY, CDR2 FYNNEI. Between the trimmed V and J ends, which lost 5 bases and 2 bases, there was a span of 9 bases. The CDR3 is made up of 13 amino acids. CDR3 DNA sequence: TGTGCCAGCAGTTCGGACTCGCAAGAGACCCAGTACTTC. Translation: CASSSDSQETQYF.

The J gene is TRBJ2-5, the V gene TRBV7-8; 9 bases map to TRBD2. This CDR3 region has 14 residues. Germline trimming cut 2 bases from V and 2 bases from J; bases unmatched to any gene: 0. CDR1 and CDR2 from the germline V gene are SGHVS and FQNEAQ. CDR3 region: CASSLLAGQETQYF. CDR3 nucleotides: TGTGCCAGCAGCTTACTAGCGGGGCAAGAGACCCAGTACTTC.

This chain joins TRBV28 and TRBJ2-1; tentatively, D is TRBD2 (6 bases). V lost 5 bases to trimming and J lost 7 bases, with 15 bases between them. The germline CDR1 and CDR2 sequences are MDHEN and SYDVKM. This CDR3 comprises 14 residues. The CDR3 DNA is TGTGCCAGCAGTCCGCATTGGGGACTTAATGAGCAGTTCTTC. It specifies CASSPHWGLNEQFF.

The CDR3 protein is CASWVPSGYTDTQYF. The CDR3 coding sequence is TGTGCCAGCTGGGTTCCTAGCGGGTACACAGATACGCAGTATTTT. The rearrangement links TRBV6-1 to TRBJ2-3; 8 bases align to TRBD2. The germline CDR1 and CDR2 sequences are MNHNS and SASEGT. The CDR3 is 15 residues long. V was pared by 8 bases and J by 2 bases, with 9 bases of the junction left unmatched.

The chain is built from TRBV5-1 and TRBJ2-1, with D perhaps matching TRBD2 (6 bases). Germline V lookup: CDR1 SGHRS, CDR2 YFSETQ. The CDR3 loop spans 17 amino acids. V lost 2 bases and J 4 bases, leaving 19 bases between the germline ends. CDR3 bases: TGCGCCAGCAGCTTTCCCATAACCGGGACTGCTTACAATGAGCAGTTCTTC. This encodes CASSFPITGTAYNEQFF. Together with reference TRBV5-1 and TRBJ2-1, the CDR3 gives the full variable domain: KAGVTQTPRYLIKTRGQQVTLSCSPISGHRSVSWYQQTPGQGLQFLFEYFSETQRNKGNFPGRFSGRQFSNSRSEMNVSTLELGDSALYLCASSFPITGTAYNEQFFGPGTRLTVL.

The chain combines TRBV6-5 with TRBJ2-4; weak D call: TRBD1 (5 bases). Deletions cut 0 bases from V and 6 bases from J, with 12 bases between. Germline loops: CDR1 MNHEY, CDR2 SVGAGI. This CDR3 comprises 15 residues. CDR3 region: CASSYSGRGGNIQYF. Written as DNA, the CDR3 is TGTGCCAGCAGTTACTCGGGGCGTGGTGGAAACATTCAGTACTTC.

The CDR3 nucleotides read TGTGCCAGCAGCCAAGGGGACACTGAAGCTTTCTTT. Its protein product is CASSQGDTEAFF. The chain is built from TRBV7-8 and TRBJ1-1; D is possibly TRBD1 (5 bases). Per the germline V gene, CDR1 is SGHVS and CDR2 is FQNEAQ. The CDR3 covers 12 residues. V lost 5 bases to trimming and J lost 3 bases, with 7 bases between them.

The J gene is TRBJ2-3, the V gene TRBV10-3, with 7 bases that match TRBD2. V gave up 7 bases and J gave up 0 bases; unmatched junction bases: 13. Germline V lookup: CDR1 ENHRY, CDR2 SYGVKD. The CDR3 has 17 amino acids. Here the CDR3 reads CAITARDPSGSTDTQYF. The CDR3 DNA sequence: TGTGCCATCACGGCGCGGGATCCTAGCGGAAGCACAGATACGCAGTATTTT.

The count of this clone is one. The V call is TRBV5-1, the J call TRBJ1-3; D is undetermined. Germline V gene data show CDR1 as SGHRS and CDR2 as YFSETQ. This CDR3 is 15 amino acids long. The germline V and J ends were trimmed by 0 bases and 2 bases, with 9 bases remaining between them. Written as DNA, the CDR3 is TGCGCCAGCAGCTTGGTGACTGCTGCTGGAAACACCATATATTTT. It encodes CASSLVTAAGNTIYF.

V usage is TRBV11-3 and J usage is TRBJ1-1; perhaps TRBD1 as D (5 bases). The CDR3 is 13 amino acids. Per germline, CDR1 SGHNT and CDR2 YENEEA. Deletions cut 2 bases from V and 4 bases from J, with 8 bases between. Here the CDR3 DNA reads TGTGCCAGCAGCTTAAGGGGAGGCACTGAAGCTTTCTTT. It specifies CASSLRGGTEAFF.

This chain joins TRBV27 and TRBJ2-3, with 7 bases fitting TRBD2. V shed 5 bases and J 2 bases; nucleotides not matched to a gene: 13. This CDR3 region has 17 residues. The germline V gene has CDR1 MNHEY and CDR2 SMNVEV (reference sequence). In DNA form, the CDR3 reads TGTGCCAGCAGTACGACCCGGGGAAGCGGGATCACAGATACGCAGTATTTT. The encoded protein is CASSTTRGSGITDTQYF.

The genes are TRBV7-2 and TRBJ2-1; 8 bases fit TRBD2. Trimming at V came to 6 bases and at J to 7 bases, leaving 11 bases not matched to a gene. Germline assignment: CDR1 SGHTA and CDR2 FQGNSA. The CDR3 consists of 15 residues. For the CDR3, the DNA is TGTGCCAGCAGTGCCGGAGGGACTAGGACTAATGAGCAGTTCTTC. Translated: CASSAGGTRTNEQFF.

This clone has only a few counts. The V and J genes are TRBV5-1 and TRBJ2-7; 13 bases map to TRBD2. CDR3 length: 15 residues. Germline V gives CDR1 SGHRS, CDR2 YFSETQ. V gave up 4 bases and J gave up 7 bases; unmatched junction bases: 8. CDR3 sequence (DNA): TGCGCCAGCAGCCCTAATACGGGACTAGCGGGAGAGCAGTACTTC. It encodes CASSPNTGLAGEQYF.

The J gene is TRBJ1-2, the V gene TRBV6-1; D gene unclear. Germline loops: CDR1 MNHNS, CDR2 SASEGT. The V and J ends lost 8 bases and 6 bases respectively, with 7 bases between them. The CDR3 sequence is 10 residues long. The CDR3 loop is CASRSDGYTF. The DNA of the CDR3 is TGTGCCAGCCGTTCGGATGGCTACACCTTC.

The rearrangement joins TRBV5-8 to TRBJ2-3; perhaps TRBD1 as D (6 bases). Deletions cut 4 bases from V and 0 bases from J, with 15 bases between. The CDR3 totals 16 residues. Germline values: CDR1 SGHTS, CDR2 YDEGEE. The CDR3 DNA reads as TGTGCCAGCAGCCTGAGGACAGTCCGAAGCACAGATACGCAGTATTTT. This encodes CASSLRTVRSTDTQYF. The variable domain in full, with the rest retrieved from reference TRBV5-8 and TRBJ2-3, is EAGVTQSPTHLIKTRGQQATLRCSPISGHTSVYWYQQALGLGLQFLLWYDEGEERNRGNFPPRFSGRQFPNYSSELNVNALELEDSALYLCASSLRTVRSTDTQYFGPGTRLTVL.

V and J are TRBV28 and TRBJ1-2; D is possibly TRBD1 (6 bases). V lost 6 bases and J 0 bases, leaving 14 bases between the germline ends. CDR1 and CDR2 (germline): MDHEN, SYDVKM. CDR3 length equals 15 residues. The DNA of the CDR3 is TGTGCCAGCAGAAAGACAGGAGCCACTAACTATGGCTACACCTTC. This sequence encodes CASRKTGATNYGYTF.

The rearrangement uses TRBV27 and TRBJ2-5; TRBD1 is a possible D gene (6 bases). Germline CDR1 and CDR2: MNHEY and SMNVEV (reference sequence). Trimming shortened V by 6 bases and J by 3 bases, and 20 bases separated the two germline ends. This CDR3 region has 16 residues. The CDR3: CASSRPTGTVEETQYF. CDR3 sequence (DNA): TGTGCCAGCAGCCGTCCCACAGGGACGGTCGAAGAGACCCAGTACTTC.

This clone has only one observation. The rearrangement links TRBV5-4 to TRBJ2-3; 15 nucleotides line up with TRBD2. The CDR3 runs to 17 residues. Germline V gene lookup returns CDR1 SGHNT and CDR2 YYREEE (reference sequence). Losses at the gene ends were 2 bases for V and 3 bases for J; bases not matched to a gene: 4. The chain's CDR3 is CASSFGLAGGETDTQYF. CDR3 in DNA: TGTGCCAGCAGCTTCGGACTAGCGGGGGGGGAAACAGATACGCAGTATTTT. The whole variable domain, remainder taken from reference TRBV5-4 and TRBJ2-3, is ETGVTQSPTHLIKTRGQQVTLRCSSQSGHNTVSWYQQALGQGPQFIFQYYREEENGRGNFPPRFSGLQFPNYSSELNVNALELDDSALYLCASSFGLAGGETDTQYFGPGTRLTVL.

V and J are TRBV7-8 and TRBJ1-1; D may be TRBD1 (5 bases). The germline V gene has CDR1 SGHVS and CDR2 FQNEAQ. V was pared by 5 bases and J by 1 base, with 20 bases between. The CDR3 has 17 residues. CDR3 DNA sequence: TGTGCCAGCAGCCCCCCTTGGTTGGGGGGAAAGAACACTGAAGCTTTCTTT. Its protein is CASSPPWLGGKNTEAFF.